This T cell receptor beta chain emerged from a study of blood T cell repertoires in COVID-19. Overall study context: The United States, Italy and Spain supplied acute and convalescent COVID-19 samples. T cells, B-cell-depleted T cells, or PBMCs supplied cDNA or gDNA.

Seattle patients were enrolled while actively infected and followed longitudinally. Per the original data handling: Researchers report that nucleated cell counts were estimated from reference gene primer amplification. Assay used: immunoSEQ multiplex PCR; TCRdb lists only in-frame clones, some missing. For V, J and clone size, that table is used; D and trimming come from the DNA. The data contain 410,000 or so clones, 75% to 90% of them singletons. Germline values: CDR1 MNHEY, CDR2 SVGAGI. The ends were cut back, 0 bases at V and 4 bases at J, with 12 bases in the middle. The CDR3 spans 15 residues. The material sequenced was peripheral blood. J is TRBJ1-1 and V is TRBV6-5; D remains unclear. The sequence was collected from a woman in her forties with COVID-19, enrolled during active disease. Here the CDR3 reads CASSYSRASPTEAFF. The DNA of the CDR3 is TGTGCCAGCAGTTACTCGAGGGCCAGCCCCACTGAAGCTTTCTTT.